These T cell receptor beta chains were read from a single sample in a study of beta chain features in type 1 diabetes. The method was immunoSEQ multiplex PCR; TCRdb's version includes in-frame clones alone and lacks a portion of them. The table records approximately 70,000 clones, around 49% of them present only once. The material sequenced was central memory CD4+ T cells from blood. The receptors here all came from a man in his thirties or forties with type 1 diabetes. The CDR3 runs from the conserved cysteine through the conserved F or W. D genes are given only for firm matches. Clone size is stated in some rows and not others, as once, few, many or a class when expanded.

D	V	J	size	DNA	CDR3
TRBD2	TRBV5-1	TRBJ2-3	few	TGCGCCAGCAGCTTGGGACGGGGGGAGGATACGCAGTATTTT	CASSLGRGEDTQYF
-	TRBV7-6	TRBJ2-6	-	TGTGCCAGCAGCTTAGGGGCAGGGCTGGCCAACGTCCTGACTTTC	CASSLGAGLANVLTF
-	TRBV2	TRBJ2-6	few	TGTGCCAGCGGTCCCCCACAGGGCTCTGGGGCCAACGTCCTGACTTTC	CASGPPQGSGANVLTF
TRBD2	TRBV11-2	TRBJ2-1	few	TGTGCCAGCAGTTCAAGGACTAGCGGGAGGTCCTACAATGAGCAGTTCTTC	CASSSRTSGRSYNEQFF
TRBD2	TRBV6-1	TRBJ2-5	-	TGTGCCAGCAGTGAAGCGGGACTAGCGGGAGTACAGGAGACCCAGTACTTC	CASSEAGLAGVQETQYF
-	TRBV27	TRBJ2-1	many	TGTGCCAGCAGTCAGGGGGGTTTGGGTGAGCAGTTCTTC	CASSQGGLGEQFF
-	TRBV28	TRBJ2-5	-	TGTGCCAGCGCGCCGTGGCGGGAGACCCAGTACTTC	CASAPWRETQYF
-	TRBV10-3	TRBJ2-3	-	TGTGCCATCAGTGAACCTAATACAGATACGCAGTATTTT	CAISEPNTDTQYF
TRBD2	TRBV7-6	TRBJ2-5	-	TGTGCCAGCAGCACCCGACTAGCGGGGGAGACCCAGTACTTC	CASSTRLAGETQYF
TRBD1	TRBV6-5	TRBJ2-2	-	TGTGCCAGCTGCGGGCGGACAGGATGGGACGGGGAGCTGTTTTTT	CASCGRTGWDGELFF
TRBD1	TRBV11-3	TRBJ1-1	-	TGTGCCAGCAGCTTAGCGGGACAGGGGGGACTTAAAGCTTTCTTT	CASSLAGQGGLKAFF
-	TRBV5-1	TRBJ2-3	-	TGCGCCAGCCGAACGGGATATGGGAGCACAGATACGCAGTATTTT	CASRTGYGSTDTQYF
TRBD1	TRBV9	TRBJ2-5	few	TGTGCCAGCAGCGCGCTGGGGACAGTCCAAGAGACCCAGTACTTC	CASSALGTVQETQYF
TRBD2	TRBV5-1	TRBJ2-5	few	TGCGCCAGCAGCTTGGGGACTAGCGGGGGGCTCCAAGAGACCCAGTACTTC	CASSLGTSGGLQETQYF
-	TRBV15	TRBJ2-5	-	TGTGCCACCAGCAGAGACGTAGAGACCCAGTACTTC	CATSRDVETQYF
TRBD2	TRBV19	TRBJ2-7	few	TGTGCCAGTAGTATAGTCGCGACTAGCGGGTCTCTGAGCTCCTACGAGCAGTACTTC	CASSIVATSGSLSSYEQYF
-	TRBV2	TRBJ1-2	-	TGTGCCAGCAGTGAGGTTACGGCGCGCGGGGGCTCCTCCTTC	CASSEVTARGGSSF
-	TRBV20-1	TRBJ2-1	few	TGCAGTGCTAGAGTCGGGGGTGAGCAGTTCTTC	CSARVGGEQFF
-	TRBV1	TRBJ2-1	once	TGCACCAGCAGCCGAGCCGCCCCGGGGGGGCTAGTAGAGCAGTTCTTC	CTSSRAAPGGLVEQFF
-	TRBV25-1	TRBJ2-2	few	TGTGCCAGCAGTGAATTTGGCAAGAACACCGGGGAGCTGTTTTTT	CASSEFGKNTGELFF
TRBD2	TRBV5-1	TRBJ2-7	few	TGCGCCAGCAGCGCCGGCGGGACTAGCGGAGGGGGGGAGCAGTACTTC	CASSAGGTSGGGEQYF
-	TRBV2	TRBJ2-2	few	TGTGCCAGCAGTGAAGCGTCAGGTTACACCGGGGAGCTGTTTTTT	CASSEASGYTGELFF
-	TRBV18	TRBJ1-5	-	TGTGCCAGCTCACCAGGCATGCCCGGAGGAGGACAGCCCCAGCATTTT	CASSPGMPGGGQPQHF
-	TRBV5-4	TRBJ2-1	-	TGTGCCAGCAGCTTGGGGCCCGGCCAGGGTAGTTCCTACAATGAGCAGTTCTTC	CASSLGPGQGSSYNEQFF
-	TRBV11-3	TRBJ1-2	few	TGTGCCAGCAGCTTAAACAGGGCAGTTTTTGGCTACACCTTC	CASSLNRAVFGYTF
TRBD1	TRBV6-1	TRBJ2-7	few	TGTGCCAGCAGGTACGACAGGGGCCACGAGCAGTACTTC	CASRYDRGHEQYF
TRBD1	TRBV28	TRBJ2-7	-	TGTGCCAGCAACTCCCGAGGGACAGTGTCCTACGAGCAGTACTTC	CASNSRGTVSYEQYF
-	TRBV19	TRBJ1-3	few	TGTGCCAGTAGCCCGGAGATCCGAAACACCATATATTTT	CASSPEIRNTIYF
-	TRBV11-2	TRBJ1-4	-	TGTGCCAGCAGCTGGGGGGTCGGGGAAAAACTGTTTTTT	CASSWGVGEKLFF
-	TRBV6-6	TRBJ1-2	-	TGTGCCAGCACCCCGGGGGAGGGGCGCGGCTACACCTTC	CASTPGEGRGYTF
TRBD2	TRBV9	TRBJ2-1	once	TGTGCCAGCAGCGTAGTGGGGCTAGCGGGAGAGTTCGATGAGCAGTTCTTC	CASSVVGLAGEFDEQFF
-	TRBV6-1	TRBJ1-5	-	TGTGCCAGCAGTGATAGGACATCGAACAATCAGCCCCAGCATTTT	CASSDRTSNNQPQHF
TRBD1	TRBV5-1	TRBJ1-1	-	TGCGCCAGCAGCCCGGGACAGGGGAAGGGAAACACTGAAGCTTTCTTT	CASSPGQGKGNTEAFF
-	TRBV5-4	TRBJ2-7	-	TGTGCCAGCAGCTTGATCCGGGAGAGCGGCTACGAGCAGTACTTC	CASSLIRESGYEQYF
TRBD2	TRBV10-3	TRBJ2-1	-	TGTGCCATCAGTGCGGGAATAGCGGGAGGGCCGGTTAATGAGCAGTTCTTC	CAISAGIAGGPVNEQFF
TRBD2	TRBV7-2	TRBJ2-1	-	TGTGCCAGCAGCTTAGGACTAGCGGGAGGAGGAGGTGAGCAGTTCTTC	CASSLGLAGGGGEQFF
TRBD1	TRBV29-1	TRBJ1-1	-	TGCAGCGTTACAGGGGCCGAAGCTTTCTTT	CSVTGAEAFF
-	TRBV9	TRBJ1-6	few	TGTGCCAGCAGCGTTTCCGGGGGATCCAATTCACCCCTCCACTTT	CASSVSGGSNSPLHF
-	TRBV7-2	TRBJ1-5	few	TGTGCCAGCAGCGCCACCCCCGGGGGCAATCAGCCCCAGCATTTT	CASSATPGGNQPQHF
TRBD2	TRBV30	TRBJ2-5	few	TGTGCCTGGAGTACCCTAGCGGGACCTTACGAGACCCAGTACTTC	CAWSTLAGPYETQYF
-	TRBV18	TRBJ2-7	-	TGTGCCAGCTCACCACCCGGAGGGGCCGGGATCTACGAGCAGTACTTC	CASSPPGGAGIYEQYF
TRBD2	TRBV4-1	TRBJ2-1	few	TGCGCCAGCAGCCAAGATGAACTAGCGCTGTTCTTC	CASSQDELALFF
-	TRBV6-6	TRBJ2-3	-	TGTGCCAGCAGTCCCGGGACAACCACAGATACGCAGTATTTT	CASSPGTTTDTQYF
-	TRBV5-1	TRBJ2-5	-	TGCGCCAGCAGCTTGGGGGCAGGGGAAGAGACCCAGTACTTC	CASSLGAGEETQYF